This TCR beta chain was captured in a study of T cells in Graves' hyperthyroidism and ophthalmopathy (dated by TCRdb to the late 2010s). Background for the entire study: Peripheral blood was sampled at the time of initial diagnosis, prior to any treatment. A discovery cohort of around 100 patients, about 43 with Graves' ophthalmopathy and approximately 57 with stable Graves' hyperthyroidism, was used to find distinguishing TCR V-J signatures. Prospective prediction of ophthalmopathy was tested in an independent validation cohort of under 20 hyperthyroidism patients and 17 patients who later progressed to ophthalmopathy. The approximately 100 discovery patients were randomly split 7:3 into training and test sets. In roughly six Graves' hyperthyroidism patients, the study also compared T-cell repertoires from thyroid tissue with T-cell repertoires from blood. Following sampling, methimazole starting at 30 mg daily was given to hyperthyroidism patients, and high-dose intravenous methylprednisolone was given to ophthalmopathy patients. TCR Vbeta CDR3 sequencing of around 130 peripheral blood samples (over 40 ophthalmopathy, about 75 hyperthyroidism and around 17 progressor patients) is reported in the paper.

Study-level results and caveats: A model built on a 13 V-J signature distinguished ophthalmopathy from stable hyperthyroidism, reaching roughly 88% sensitivity and 81.08% specificity in cross-validation and 80%/75% in testing. In validation, the model predicted progression to ophthalmopathy a median of roughly 6.2 months before onset, with about 64% sensitivity and roughly 77% specificity. No statistical method was used to set the sample size in advance, and investigators knew the group allocation. Most expanded thyroid clonotypes (frequency above 0.001) were also detected in blood, suggesting blood repertoires may reflect thyroid immune responses.

Deletion took 4 bases off V and 3 bases off J, with a span of 15 bases between the germline ends. CDR1 and CDR2, per the germline V gene (reference sequence), are DFQATT and SNEGSKA. Including the terminal cysteine and phenylalanine, the CDR3 comprises 14 residues. Left in the record is the CDR3 DNA by itself, 42 bases read in frame from the first base. Stable Graves' hyperthyroidism was defined as the absence of progression to ophthalmopathy over 18 months of follow-up. The hyperthyroidism patients were between 18 and 65 years old and newly diagnosed, with a disease duration of less than 2 months. The study excluded patients with uncontrolled infections, other autoimmune diseases, pregnancy or lactation. Diagnoses were established on the basis of clinical symptoms, serum thyroxine and TRAb, thyroid ultrasound, and orbital computed tomography. PBMCs were separated from 8 to 10 ml of fresh peripheral blood using Ficoll-Paque density gradient centrifugation. Total RNA was extracted using Trizol reagent, and RNA quality was assessed on an Agilent 2100 Bioanalyzer.

This clonotype was counted at least ten times. The target of this receptor is not known. Base qualities are not provided; no much larger clone lies one nucleotide away. The TCR beta CDR3 regions were amplified from the RNA transcripts. A first-round RT-PCR of the TCR CDR3 used the HTBI primer set with the Qiagen OneStep RT-PCR kit. Libraries were constructed in a second round of multiplex PCR, after which size selection and purification were performed. The libraries were sequenced on an Illumina HiSeq2000 using paired-end 100 bp reads. The paper's processing steps were these. SOAPnuke was used to process the raw data, removing reads that contained adapters or uncalled bases, had a mean Phred below 15, or lacked an exact match to the constant primer or identifier. High-quality paired reads were merged using COPE v1.2.5, and each unique nucleotide sequence was defined as a clonotype. MiTCR v1.1 was used to align the clonotypes against IMGT TRBV, TRBD and TRBJ reference segments. Analysis was restricted to V-J combinations with a frequency above 0.0001, which covered 98% to 99.2% of repertoires. The TCS score was defined as the ratio of F50 (clonal expansion) to E x V (chaos), calculated using BLOSUM62-based TCRdist between CDR3 peptides within each V-J. Welch's t-statistics and random forest reduced approximately 520 V-J features to around 14, which were used in a naive Bayes classifier (R e1071). Thyroid-blood repertoire similarity was quantified with the Morisita-Horn index. The public reads were quality trimmed at Q25 with fastp and then assembled into clones with MiXCR by TCRdb, keeping productive beta chains. Each record represents a unique CDR3 protein, reported with the most common genes and DNA among its rows. The V and J calls here are based on TCRdb, not the publication. This sample holds hundreds of thousands of distinct CDR3 sequences; around 39% were observed only once. The ten largest clones add up to approximately 8.7% of the sample.

Sequencing was done on a sample of blood. The TCR was taken from a man between 18 and 29 years old with Graves' hyperthyroidism. The sequence links TRBV20-1 to TRBJ1-1; TRBD1 is perhaps the D gene, given 6 matching bases. The DNA reads TGCAGTGCTATTCGGGGGGCGAGTGACACTGAAGCTTTCTTT. It codes for CSAIRGASDTEAFF.